A single T cell receptor (beta chain) is shown here with its context. The germline CDR1 and CDR2 sequences are LGHNA and YSLEER. Trimming at V came to 1 base and at J to 4 bases, leaving 5 bases not matched to a gene. The CDR3 is 15 amino acids. Primers for the PCR totalled 60 Vbeta and 13 Jbeta. This table comes from immunoSEQ multiplex PCR, and its TCRdb copy is limited to in-frame clones, with some not included. The repertoire consists of more than 90,000 clones, with approximately 72% occurring once and the leading ten covering roughly 7%. The data derive from a study of cytomegalovirus exposure and HLA in healthy donors.

The V gene is TRBV4-3, the J gene TRBJ2-3, with 7 bases that match TRBD2. This receptor was taken from a man aged 35-49 years in good health and CMV-seropositive. The sample consisted of PBMCs. CDR3 DNA sequence: TGCGCCAGCAGCCAAGTCCCCAGCGGGGCAGATACGCAGTATTTT. Its translation is CASSQVPSGADTQYF.